These T cell receptor beta chains were read from a single sample in a study. MiXCR was run by TCRdb on the 5' RACE reads, yielding one entry per CDR3 protein. The sample shows 20,000 to 25,000 distinct CDR3 sequences, more than 30% of them seen only once. Input material: tumor-infiltrating naive CD4+ T cells sorted from the breast tumor. The receptors derive from a female donor with breast cancer. Each CDR3 is given with its conserved first and last residue. A D gene is named only where the DNA matches it firmly. Where a row states a size, it is once, few, many or the class of an expanded clone; other rows omit it.

abundance: NA; d_gene: TRBD2; j_gene: TRBJ2-7; v_gene: TRBV5-1; CDR3nt: TGCGCCAGCAGCTCCACCTCGACTAGCGGGATTTCCTACGAGCAGTACTTC; CDR3aa: CASSSTSTSGISYEQYF
abundance: NA; d_gene: NA; j_gene: TRBJ1-3; v_gene: TRBV5-1; CDR3nt: TGCGCCAGCAGCCCGGACAGCAACTCTGGAAACACCATATATTTT; CDR3aa: CASSPDSNSGNTIYF
abundance: medium-sized; d_gene: NA; j_gene: TRBJ1-1; v_gene: TRBV12-3/TRBV12-4; CDR3nt: TGTGCCAGCAGCCCCTGGCCATCCATGAACACTGAAGCTTTCTTT; CDR3aa: CASSPWPSMNTEAFF
abundance: NA; d_gene: TRBD2; j_gene: TRBJ2-7; v_gene: TRBV7-6; CDR3nt: TGTGCCAACAGCTCAACTAGCGGGAGGGCCGGAGAGCAGTACTTC; CDR3aa: CANSSTSGRAGEQYF
abundance: medium-sized; d_gene: NA; j_gene: TRBJ2-1; v_gene: TRBV27; CDR3nt: TGTGCCAGCAGTTTACTAGCCAGGATTAACAATGAGCAGTTCTTC; CDR3aa: CASSLLARINNEQFF
abundance: NA; d_gene: TRBD1; j_gene: TRBJ1-3; v_gene: TRBV18; CDR3nt: TGTGCCAGCTCACCACCTGACAGGGTTTCCGGAAACACCATATATTTT; CDR3aa: CASSPPDRVSGNTIYF
abundance: many; d_gene: TRBD1; j_gene: TRBJ2-7; v_gene: TRBV20-1; CDR3nt: TGCAGTGCGACCGGGACAGAGGTTTACTACGAGCAGTACTTC; CDR3aa: CSATGTEVYYEQYF
abundance: few; d_gene: TRBD2; j_gene: TRBJ2-1; v_gene: TRBV4-1; CDR3nt: TGCGCCAGCAGCCACCGACTAGCGGGAGGGCCCGAGCAGTTCTTC; CDR3aa: CASSHRLAGGPEQFF
abundance: NA; d_gene: NA; j_gene: TRBJ1-2; v_gene: TRBV29-1; CDR3nt: TGCAGAGTTGATGCCATTCAGGGGTATTACTATGGCTACACCTTC; CDR3aa: CRVDAIQGYYYGYTF
abundance: many; d_gene: NA; j_gene: TRBJ1-3; v_gene: TRBV9; CDR3nt: TGTGCCAGCAGCGTATACGGAAACTCTGGAAACACCATATATTTT; CDR3aa: CASSVYGNSGNTIYF
abundance: once; d_gene: TRBD1; j_gene: TRBJ2-7; v_gene: TRBV20-1; CDR3nt: TGCAGTGCGCGAGAGGGGACAGGGGGTTACGAGCAGTACTTC; CDR3aa: CSAREGTGGYEQYF
abundance: many; d_gene: NA; j_gene: TRBJ2-3; v_gene: TRBV11-2; CDR3nt: TGTGCCAGCAGCAGTGCGACCGGGAGTTGGTTGGGCACAGATACGCAGTATTTT; CDR3aa: CASSSATGSWLGTDTQYF
abundance: medium-sized; d_gene: TRBD2; j_gene: TRBJ2-7; v_gene: TRBV7-9; CDR3nt: TGTGCCAGCAGCCCGGGGGAGGGTGGAAAGCAGTACTTC; CDR3aa: CASSPGEGGKQYF
abundance: few; d_gene: TRBD2; j_gene: TRBJ2-7; v_gene: TRBV6-6; CDR3nt: TGTGCCAGCAGTTACTCGGGGCTAGCGGGAGGACAGTCCGTCTACGAGCAGTACTTC; CDR3aa: CASSYSGLAGGQSVYEQYF
abundance: NA; d_gene: NA; j_gene: TRBJ1-2; v_gene: TRBV20-1; CDR3nt: TGCAGTGCTTTTTCCCCCCGACCCGAGAACTATGGCTACACCTTC; CDR3aa: CSAFSPRPENYGYTF
abundance: many; d_gene: NA; j_gene: TRBJ1-2; v_gene: TRBV28; CDR3nt: TGTGCCAGCAGTCCCTGGACACGCGCTAACTATGGCTACACCTTC; CDR3aa: CASSPWTRANYGYTF
abundance: many; d_gene: NA; j_gene: TRBJ2-2; v_gene: TRBV5-1; CDR3nt: TGCGCCAGCAGCCCCACCTGGGGGGCGTCCACCGGGGAGCTGTTTTTT; CDR3aa: CASSPTWGASTGELFF
abundance: NA; d_gene: TRBD1; j_gene: TRBJ1-1; v_gene: TRBV14; CDR3nt: TGTGCCAGCAGCCAAGGCAATGACAGGGTGGGGGAGAACACTGAAGCTTTCTTT; CDR3aa: CASSQGNDRVGENTEAFF
abundance: NA; d_gene: TRBD1; j_gene: TRBJ1-5; v_gene: TRBV10-3; CDR3nt: TGTGCCATCAGTGAGAAATTGGGGGACAGGGGGAGAGGCCAGCCCCAGCATTTT; CDR3aa: CAISEKLGDRGRGQPQHF
abundance: many; d_gene: NA; j_gene: TRBJ1-5; v_gene: TRBV6-6; CDR3nt: TGTGCCAGCAATTACGGCCAGAATCAGCCCCAGCATTTT; CDR3aa: CASNYGQNQPQHF
abundance: few; d_gene: NA; j_gene: TRBJ2-1; v_gene: TRBV15; CDR3nt: TGTGCCACCAGCGCCCACCCGGACCCCAATGAGCAGTTCTTC; CDR3aa: CATSAHPDPNEQFF
abundance: NA; d_gene: NA; j_gene: TRBJ2-1; v_gene: TRBV10-2; CDR3nt: TGCGCCAGCAGTCCGCTAGGGAGCTCCTACAATGAGCAGTTCTTC; CDR3aa: CASSPLGSSYNEQFF
abundance: few; d_gene: TRBD2; j_gene: TRBJ2-1; v_gene: TRBV6-6; CDR3nt: TGTGCCAGCAGTACCAACCTAGCGGGAGGGCCCGGGGAGCAGTTCTTC; CDR3aa: CASSTNLAGGPGEQFF
abundance: NA; d_gene: NA; j_gene: TRBJ1-2; v_gene: TRBV10-3; CDR3nt: TGTGCCATCAGTGAGTCCCTGGGAGGGGGACTTTATGGCTACACCTTC; CDR3aa: CAISESLGGGLYGYTF
abundance: NA; d_gene: NA; j_gene: TRBJ2-3; v_gene: TRBV20-1; CDR3nt: TGCAGTACTAGCTTCCAGCGCACAGATACGCAGTATTTT; CDR3aa: CSTSFQRTDTQYF